This T cell receptor (beta chain) is from a study of CD8+ T cells in alopecia areata. V dropped 7 bases and J dropped 2 bases, with 15 bases sitting between them. The CDR3 sequence is 13 residues long. Germline lookup yields CDR1 SQVTM and CDR2 ANQGSEA. Overall study results and limits: Possibly as an HLA-related effect, TCR sharing across patients appeared less clear than in mice.

With regard to this clone: Its specificity is unknown.

As the sequencing template, cDNA was produced by extracting RNA and reverse transcribing it. TCRdb's table, derived via immunoSEQ multiplex PCR, lists solely in-frame clones and lacks some. The data contain under 150,000 clones, less than 75% of them singletons. Both CD4+ and CD8+ T cells were separated by sorting PBMCs. Sequenced sample: CD8+ T cells sorted from blood. The rearrangement joins TRBV29-1 to TRBJ2-7, with D possibly being TRBD2 (5 bases). The clonotype originates from a human donor in good health. The CDR3 reads CSALAGPTYEQYF. The DNA for the CDR3 is TGCAGCGCCCTAGCCGGGCCCACCTACGAGCAGTACTTC.